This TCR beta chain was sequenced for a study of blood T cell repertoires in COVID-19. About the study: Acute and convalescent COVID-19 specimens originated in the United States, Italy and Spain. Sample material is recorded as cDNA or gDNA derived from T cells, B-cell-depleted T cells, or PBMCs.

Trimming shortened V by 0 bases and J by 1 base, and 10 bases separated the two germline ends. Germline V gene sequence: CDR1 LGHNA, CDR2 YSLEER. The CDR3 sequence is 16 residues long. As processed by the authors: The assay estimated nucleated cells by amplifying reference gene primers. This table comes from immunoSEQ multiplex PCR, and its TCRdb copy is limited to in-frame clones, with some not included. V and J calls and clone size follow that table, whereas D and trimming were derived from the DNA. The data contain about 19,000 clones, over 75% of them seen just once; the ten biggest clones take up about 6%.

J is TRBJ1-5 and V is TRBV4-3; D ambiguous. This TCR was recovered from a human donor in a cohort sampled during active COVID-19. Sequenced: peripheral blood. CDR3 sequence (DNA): TGCGCCAGCAGCCAAGAAATAGGGAGGAGCAATCAGCCCCAGCATTTT. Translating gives CASSQEIGRSNQPQHF.